The clone carrying this TCR beta chain was recorded a few times. The antigen remains undetermined. This sample was taken from a study of blood T cells in healthy people across ages. The CDR3 contains 14 residues. Per germline, CDR1 SGHRS and CDR2 YFSETQ. V was shortened by 0 bases and J by 8 bases, with 13 bases between the two germline ends. Through a sample-barcoded 5' primer and a J-beta primer mix, a second PCR was run for roughly 6 to 11 cycles. Each CDR3 protein gets one entry after TCRdb re-called the 5' RACE reads with MiXCR. Found here are 700,000 to 800,000 distinct CDR3 sequences, about 40% of them singletons; the top ten hold 20%. The study, taken as a whole, reports: A roughly linear age-dependent decrease characterized TCR beta diversity per million T cells.

Specimen: blood. This receptor was identified in a woman in her sixties in good health. The chain joins TRBV5-1 to TRBJ2-3, with D perhaps matching TRBD2 (6 bases). CDR3 sequence (DNA): TGCGCCAGCAGCTTGGAGGAGAGACTAGGTACGCAGTATTTT. It translates to CASSLEERLGTQYF.